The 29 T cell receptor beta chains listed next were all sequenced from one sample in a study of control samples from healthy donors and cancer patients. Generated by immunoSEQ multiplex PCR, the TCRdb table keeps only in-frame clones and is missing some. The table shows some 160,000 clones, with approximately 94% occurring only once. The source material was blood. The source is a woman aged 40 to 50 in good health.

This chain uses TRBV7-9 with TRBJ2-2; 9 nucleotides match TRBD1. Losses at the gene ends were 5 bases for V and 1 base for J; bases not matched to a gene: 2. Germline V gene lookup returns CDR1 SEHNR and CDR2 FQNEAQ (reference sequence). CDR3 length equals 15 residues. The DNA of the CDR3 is TGTGCCAGCAGCCTGGGACAGGGGAACACCGGGGAGCTGTTTTTT. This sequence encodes CASSLGQGNTGELFF.

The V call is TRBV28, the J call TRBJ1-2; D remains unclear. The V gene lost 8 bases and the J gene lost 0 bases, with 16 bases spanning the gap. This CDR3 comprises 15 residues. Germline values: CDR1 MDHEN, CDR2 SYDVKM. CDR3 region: CASFLRAAANYGYTF. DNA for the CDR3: TGTGCCAGCTTCCTTAGGGCAGCAGCTAACTATGGCTACACCTTC.

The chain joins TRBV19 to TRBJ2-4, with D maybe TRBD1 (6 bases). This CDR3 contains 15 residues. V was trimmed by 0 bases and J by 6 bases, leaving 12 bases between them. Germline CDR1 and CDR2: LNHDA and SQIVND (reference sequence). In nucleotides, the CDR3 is TGTGCCAGTAGTATAGACAGGGGCGATAGAAACATTCAGTACTTC. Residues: CASSIDRGDRNIQYF.

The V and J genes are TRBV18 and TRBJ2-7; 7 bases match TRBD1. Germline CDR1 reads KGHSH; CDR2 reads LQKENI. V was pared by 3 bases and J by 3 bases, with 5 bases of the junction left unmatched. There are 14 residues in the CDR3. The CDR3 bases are TGTGCCAGCTCACCGGGGACAGAAAACTACGAGCAGTACTTC. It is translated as CASSPGTENYEQYF.

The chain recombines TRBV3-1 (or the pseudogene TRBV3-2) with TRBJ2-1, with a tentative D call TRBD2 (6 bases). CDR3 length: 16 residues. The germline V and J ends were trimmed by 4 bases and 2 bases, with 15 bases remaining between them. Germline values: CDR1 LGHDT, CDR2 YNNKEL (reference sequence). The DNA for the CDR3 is TGTGCCAGCAGCCCCCCCGGGACTTACACCTACAATGAGCAGTTCTTC. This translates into CASSPPGTYTYNEQFF.

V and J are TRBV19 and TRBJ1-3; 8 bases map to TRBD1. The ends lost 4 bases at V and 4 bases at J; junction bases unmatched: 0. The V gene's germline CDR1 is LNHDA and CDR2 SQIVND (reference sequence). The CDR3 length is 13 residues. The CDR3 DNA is TGTGCCAGTAGTAGGACAGGGGGAAACACCATATATTTT. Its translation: CASSRTGGNTIYF.

CDR3 amino acids: CASTGPPQWGIANNSLGRELFF. The CDR3 region has the DNA TGTGCCAGCACCGGACCCCCACAGTGGGGGATAGCGAACAATTCCCTTGGCAGGGAGCTGTTTTTT. This chain uses TRBV21-1 with TRBJ2-2. TRBV21-1 constitutes a pseudogene. The CDR3 loop spans 22 amino acids.

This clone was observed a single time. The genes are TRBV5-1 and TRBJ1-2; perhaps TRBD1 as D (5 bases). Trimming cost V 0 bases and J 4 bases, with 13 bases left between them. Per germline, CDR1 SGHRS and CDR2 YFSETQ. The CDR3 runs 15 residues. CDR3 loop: CASSLGETGGYGYTF. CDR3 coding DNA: TGCGCCAGCAGCTTGGGAGAAACGGGGGGCTATGGCTACACCTTC.

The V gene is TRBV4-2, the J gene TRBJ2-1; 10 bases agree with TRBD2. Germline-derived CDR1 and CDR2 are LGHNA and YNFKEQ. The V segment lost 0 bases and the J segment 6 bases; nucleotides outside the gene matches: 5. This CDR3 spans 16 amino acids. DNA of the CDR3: TGTGCCAGCAGCCAAGAACCCAGCGGGGGGGTCAATGAGCAGTTCTTC. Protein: CASSQEPSGGVNEQFF.

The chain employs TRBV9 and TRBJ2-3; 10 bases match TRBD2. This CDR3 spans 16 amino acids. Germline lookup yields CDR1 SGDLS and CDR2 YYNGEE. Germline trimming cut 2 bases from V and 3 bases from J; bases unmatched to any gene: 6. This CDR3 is CASSVASGSGTDTQYF. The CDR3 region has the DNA TGTGCCAGCAGCGTGGCTAGCGGGAGTGGGACAGATACGCAGTATTTT. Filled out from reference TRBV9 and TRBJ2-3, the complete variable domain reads DSGVTQTPKHLITATGQRVTLRCSPRSGDLSVYWYQQSLDQGLQFLIQYYNGEERAKGNILERFSAQQFPDLHSELNLSSLELGDSALYFCASSVASGSGTDTQYFGPGTRLTVL.

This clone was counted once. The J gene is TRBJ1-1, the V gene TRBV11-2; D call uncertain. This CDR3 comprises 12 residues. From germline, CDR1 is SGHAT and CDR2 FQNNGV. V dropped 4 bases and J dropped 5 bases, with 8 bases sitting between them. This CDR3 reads CASSWRVTEAFF. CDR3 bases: TGTGCCAGCAGCTGGCGCGTAACTGAAGCTTTCTTT.

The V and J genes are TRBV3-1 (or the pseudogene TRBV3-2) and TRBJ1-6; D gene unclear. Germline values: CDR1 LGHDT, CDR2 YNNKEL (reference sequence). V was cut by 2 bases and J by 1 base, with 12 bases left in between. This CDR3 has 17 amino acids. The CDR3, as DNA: TGTGCCAGCAGCCAAACCTTTCAGGCTTCCTATAATTCACCCCTCCACTTT. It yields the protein CASSQTFQASYNSPLHF.

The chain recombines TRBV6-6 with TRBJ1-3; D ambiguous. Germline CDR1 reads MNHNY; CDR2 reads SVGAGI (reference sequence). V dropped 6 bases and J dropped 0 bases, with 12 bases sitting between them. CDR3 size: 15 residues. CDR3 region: CASSSGFYSGNTIYF. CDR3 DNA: TGTGCCAGCAGCTCGGGGTTTTACTCTGGAAACACCATATATTTT.

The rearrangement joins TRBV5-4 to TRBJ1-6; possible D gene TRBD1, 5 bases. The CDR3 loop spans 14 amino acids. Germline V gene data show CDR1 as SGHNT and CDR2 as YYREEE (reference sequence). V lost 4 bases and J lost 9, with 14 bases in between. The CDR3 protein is CASSGDTGGSPLHF. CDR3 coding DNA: TGTGCCAGCAGCGGCGACACCGGGGGTTCACCCCTCCACTTT.

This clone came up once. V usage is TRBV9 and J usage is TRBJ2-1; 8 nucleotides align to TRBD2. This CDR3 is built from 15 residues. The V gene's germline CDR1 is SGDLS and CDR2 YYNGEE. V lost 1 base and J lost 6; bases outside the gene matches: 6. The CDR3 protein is CASSVSGSRGNEQFF. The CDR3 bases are TGTGCCAGCAGCGTAAGCGGGAGTCGGGGCAATGAGCAGTTCTTC.

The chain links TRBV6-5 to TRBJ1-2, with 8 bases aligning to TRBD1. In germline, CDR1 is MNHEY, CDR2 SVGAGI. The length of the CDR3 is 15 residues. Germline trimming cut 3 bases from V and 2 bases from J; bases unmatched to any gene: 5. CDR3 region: CASSYDRGKNYGYTF. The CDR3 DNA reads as TGTGCCAGCAGTTATGACAGGGGCAAAAACTATGGCTACACCTTC.

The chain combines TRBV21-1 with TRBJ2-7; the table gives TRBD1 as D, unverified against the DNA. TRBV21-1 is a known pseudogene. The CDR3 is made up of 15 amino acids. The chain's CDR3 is CASSKVGQSAYEQYF. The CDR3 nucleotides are TGTGCCAGCAGCAAAGTCGGACAGTCTGCCTACGAGCAGTACTTC.

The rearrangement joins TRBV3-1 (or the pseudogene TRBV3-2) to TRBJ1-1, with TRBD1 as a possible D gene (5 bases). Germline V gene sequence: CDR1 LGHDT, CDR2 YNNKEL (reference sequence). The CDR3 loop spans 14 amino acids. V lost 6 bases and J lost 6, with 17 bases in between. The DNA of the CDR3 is TGTGCCAGCAGTTCCAGTCCCAGAGGGGCTGAAGCTTTCTTT. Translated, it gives CASSSSPRGAEAFF.

CDR3 nucleotides: TGTGCCAGCAGTGGACAGGACAGGGGCTATGGCTACACCTTC. It encodes CASSGQDRGYGYTF. The chain recombines TRBV27 with TRBJ1-2; TRBD1 agrees at 9 bases. With 5 bases clipped from V and 4 bases from J, the junction kept 5 bases outside the gene matches. Per the germline V gene, CDR1 is MNHEY and CDR2 is SMNVEV (reference sequence). The CDR3 extends over 14 amino acids.

The CDR3 sequence: CASSLMTGPYEQYF. The CDR3 nucleotides are TGTGCCAGCAGCTTAATGACAGGACCTTACGAGCAGTACTTC. The rearrangement uses TRBV7-9 and TRBJ2-7, with D possibly being TRBD1 (6 bases). V dropped 2 bases and J dropped 4 bases, with 12 bases sitting between them. The CDR3 is 14 residues long. Germline values: CDR1 SEHNR, CDR2 FQNEAQ (reference sequence).

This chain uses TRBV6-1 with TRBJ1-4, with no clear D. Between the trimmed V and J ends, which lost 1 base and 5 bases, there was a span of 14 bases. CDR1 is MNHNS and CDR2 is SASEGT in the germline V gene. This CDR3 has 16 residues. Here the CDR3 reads CASSEEAGRLNEKLFF. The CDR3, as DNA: TGTGCCAGCAGTGAAGAGGCCGGACGGTTGAATGAAAAACTGTTTTTT.

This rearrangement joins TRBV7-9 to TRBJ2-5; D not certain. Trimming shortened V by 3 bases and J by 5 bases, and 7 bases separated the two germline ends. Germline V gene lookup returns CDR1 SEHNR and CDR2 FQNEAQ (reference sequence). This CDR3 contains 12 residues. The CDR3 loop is CASSLGLETQYF. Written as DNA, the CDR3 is TGTGCCAGCAGCTTGGGCTTGGAGACCCAGTACTTC.

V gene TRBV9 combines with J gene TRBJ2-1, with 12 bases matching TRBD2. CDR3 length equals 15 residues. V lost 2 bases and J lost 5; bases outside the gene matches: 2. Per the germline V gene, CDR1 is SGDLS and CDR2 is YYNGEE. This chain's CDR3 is CASSVTSGRHNEQFF. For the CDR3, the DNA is TGTGCCAGCAGCGTGACTAGCGGGAGACACAATGAGCAGTTCTTC.

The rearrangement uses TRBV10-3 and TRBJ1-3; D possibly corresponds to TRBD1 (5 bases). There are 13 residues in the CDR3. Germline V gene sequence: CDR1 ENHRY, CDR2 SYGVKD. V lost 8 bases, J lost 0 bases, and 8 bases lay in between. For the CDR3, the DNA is TGTGCCATCGCAGGGAGCTCTGGAAACACCATATATTTT. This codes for CAIAGSSGNTIYF.

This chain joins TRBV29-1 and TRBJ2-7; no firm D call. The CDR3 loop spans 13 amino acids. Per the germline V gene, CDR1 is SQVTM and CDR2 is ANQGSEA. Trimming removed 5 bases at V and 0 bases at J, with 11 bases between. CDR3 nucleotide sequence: TGCAGCGTTTTATCCACAAGCTCCTACGAGCAGTACTTC. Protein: CSVLSTSSYEQYF.

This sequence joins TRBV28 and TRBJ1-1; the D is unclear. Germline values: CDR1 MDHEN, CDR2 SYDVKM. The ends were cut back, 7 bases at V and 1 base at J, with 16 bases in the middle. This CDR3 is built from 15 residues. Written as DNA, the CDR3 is TGTGCCAGCAAGGGCGCGGAGACTTGGAACACTGAAGCTTTCTTT. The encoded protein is CASKGAETWNTEAFF.

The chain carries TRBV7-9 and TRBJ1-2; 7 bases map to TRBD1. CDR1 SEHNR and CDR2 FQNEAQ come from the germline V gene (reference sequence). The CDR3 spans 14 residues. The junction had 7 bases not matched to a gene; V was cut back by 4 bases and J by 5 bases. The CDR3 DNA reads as TGTGCCAGCAGCTCACAGGGGATCGGGTATGGCTACACCTTC. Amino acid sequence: CASSSQGIGYGYTF.

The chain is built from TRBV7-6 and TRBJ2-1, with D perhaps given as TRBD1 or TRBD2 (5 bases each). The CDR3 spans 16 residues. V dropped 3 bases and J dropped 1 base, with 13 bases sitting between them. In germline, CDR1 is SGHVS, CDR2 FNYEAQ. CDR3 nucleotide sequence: TGTGCCAGCAGCTTTCAGGGAGACCTTTCCTACAATGAGCAGTTCTTC. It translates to CASSFQGDLSYNEQFF.

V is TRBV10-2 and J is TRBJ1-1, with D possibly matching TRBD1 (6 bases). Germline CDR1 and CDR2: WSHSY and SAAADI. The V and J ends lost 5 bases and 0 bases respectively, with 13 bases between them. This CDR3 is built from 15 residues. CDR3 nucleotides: TGCGCCAGCAGTAGACAGGACCTCGTGAACACTGAAGCTTTCTTT. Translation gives CASSRQDLVNTEAFF.